The 9 T cell receptor beta chains below were found in one sample sequenced in a study of T cells in Graves' hyperthyroidism and ophthalmopathy. The source material, RNA transcripts, was used to amplify TCR beta CDR3 regions. RT-PCR in the first round (using the HTBI primer set) targeted the TCR CDR3. TCRdb ran MiXCR on the multiplex PCR reads and lists one entry per CDR3 protein. The repertoire includes more than 150,000 distinct CDR3 sequences, 15% to 20% of them detected once, and 25% to 35% sits in the top ten. Input material: blood. The receptor set was obtained from a woman aged 50 to 65 with Graves' hyperthyroidism.

This clonotype was recorded many times. This rearrangement joins TRBV27 to TRBJ1-2; tentative D call: TRBD1 (6 bases). There are 15 residues in the CDR3. V lost 0 bases and J 7 bases, leaving 15 bases between the germline ends. Germline CDR1 and CDR2: MNHEY and SMNVEV (reference sequence). CDR3 sequence: CASSLSTGYIRGYTF. DNA of the CDR3: TGTGCCAGCAGTTTATCAACAGGGTATATTCGTGGCTACACCTTC.

The gene calls are TRBV18 and TRBJ2-7; perhaps TRBD1 as D (6 bases). V lost 5 bases, J lost 6 bases, and 11 bases lay in between. The V gene's germline CDR1 is KGHSH and CDR2 LQKENI. The CDR3 is made up of 12 amino acids. The CDR3 bases are TGTGCCAGCTCAAACCTACAGGGCGAGCAGTACTTC. Its protein product is CASSNLQGEQYF.

At least ten counts were recorded for this clonotype. The rearrangement links TRBV7-2 to TRBJ2-5; TRBD2 agrees at 10 bases. CDR3 length equals 17 residues. From germline, CDR1 is SGHTA and CDR2 FQGNSA. Germline trimming cut 2 bases from V and 2 bases from J; bases unmatched to any gene: 8. DNA for the CDR3: TGTGCCAGCAGCTTACTTCGCCTAGCGGGGGCACAAGAGACCCAGTACTTC. Protein sequence: CASSLLRLAGAQETQYF.

This clonotype was detected only a few times. The chain has TRBV6-6 and TRBJ1-6; 12 positions match TRBD1. The CDR3 loop spans 18 amino acids. Germline-derived CDR1 and CDR2 are MNHNY and SVGAGI (reference sequence). V was pared by 2 bases and J by 11 bases, with 13 bases of the junction left unmatched. CDR3 residues: CASSYLGQGARGVTPLHF. The CDR3 bases are TGTGCCAGCAGTTACCTGGGACAGGGGGCGCGGGGGGTGACACCCCTCCACTTT.

This clonotype was seen many times. V usage is TRBV30 and J usage is TRBJ1-1; D unclear. V lost 4 bases and J lost 2, with 8 bases in between. The CDR3 totals 12 residues. In germline, CDR1 is GTSNPN, CDR2 SVGIG (reference sequence). This CDR3 reads CAWTRENTEAFF. The DNA for the CDR3 is TGTGCCTGGACGAGGGAAAACACTGAAGCTTTCTTT. Together with reference TRBV30 and TRBJ1-1, the CDR3 gives the full variable domain: SQTIHQWPATLVQPVGSPLSLECTVEGTSNPNLYWYRQAAGRGLQLLFYSVGIGQISSEVPQNLSASRPQDRQFILSSKKLLLSDSGFYLCAWTRENTEAFFGQGTRLTVV.

The sample holds many counts of this clonotype. The chain couples TRBV13 to TRBJ2-1, with D possibly being TRBD1 (5 bases). This CDR3 comprises 16 residues. In germline, CDR1 is PRHDT, CDR2 FYEKMQ (reference sequence). V was shortened by 5 bases and J by 0 bases, with 14 bases between the two germline ends. The CDR3 spells CASSSLTVNSYNEQFF. CDR3 bases: TGTGCCAGCAGCAGCCTGACAGTGAACTCCTACAATGAGCAGTTCTTC.

This clonotype appeared many times. The genes are TRBV20-1 and TRBJ2-5; the match to TRBD2 covers 7 bases. Per the germline V gene, CDR1 is DFQATT and CDR2 is SNEGSKA (reference sequence). The trim removed 6 bases at V and 2 bases at J, leaving 9 bases unmatched. The CDR3 spans 14 residues. Written as DNA, the CDR3 is TGCAGTGCCACCCGGACTAGTTTTCAAGAGACCCAGTACTTC. Its translation is CSATRTSFQETQYF.

This clonotype was seen repeatedly, ten times or more. CDR3 sequence: CASSPRAGVLSYEQYF. The CDR3 DNA follows: TGCGCCAGCAGCCCCCGGGCAGGGGTCCTCTCCTACGAGCAGTACTTC. This chain links TRBV4-1 with TRBJ2-7; TRBD1 is a possible D gene (6 bases). This CDR3 has 16 residues. The germline V gene has CDR1 MGHRA and CDR2 YSYEKL. Trimming removed 4 bases from V and 0 bases from J, with 16 bases in between.

This clonotype showed up many times. The chain has TRBV20-1 and TRBJ1-5; D uncertain. Deletions cut 6 bases from V and 3 bases from J, with 18 bases between. CDR1 is DFQATT, CDR2 SNEGSKA, per germline (reference sequence). The CDR3 has 15 amino acids. CDR3 protein: CSATRTVLDNQPQHF. The CDR3 DNA reads TGCAGTGCGACAAGGACCGTCCTAGACAATCAGCCCCAGCATTTT.